These 25 T cell receptor beta chains originate from one sample sequenced in a study of Ad26.COV2.S vaccination and SARS-CoV-2 variants. The treatment here: about 20 received Ad26.COV2.S at low or high dose, single or two shots; 5 received placebo; per-sample allocation not given. At day 63 after the first vaccine or placebo injection, samples were drawn. Profiled with immunoSEQ multiplex PCR; TCRdb holds only in-frame clones, not every one. The data show more than 350,000 clones, 90% seen once. Sequenced here: peripheral blood, sampled in a trial of Ad26.COV2.S vaccine versus placebo. The receptors stem from a person aged 18 to 59 who received the Ad26.COV2.S COVID-19 vaccine or a placebo.

The V gene is TRBV30, the J gene TRBJ1-2; possible D gene TRBD1, 5 bases. Trimming took off 7 bases at V and 1 base at J, with 19 bases between the two ends. The CDR3 covers 15 residues. Germline CDR1 GTSNPN, CDR2 SVGIG (reference sequence). The CDR3 loop is CAFARGRAYNYGYTF. CDR3 nucleotide sequence: TGTGCCTTCGCGCGGGGCAGGGCCTATAACTATGGCTACACCTTC. Full variable domain (remainder filled in from reference TRBV30 and TRBJ1-2): SQTIHQWPATLVQPVGSPLSLECTVEGTSNPNLYWYRQAAGRGLQLLFYSVGIGQISSEVPQNLSASRPQDRQFILSSKKLLLSDSGFYLCAFARGRAYNYGYTFGSGTRLTVV.

V and J are TRBV6-6 and TRBJ2-7; D is possibly TRBD1 (6 bases). V was cut by 8 bases and J by 6 bases, with 17 bases left in between. The germline V gene has CDR1 MNHNY and CDR2 SVGAGI (reference sequence). The CDR3 is 13 amino acids. The CDR3: CASEPGQGIEQYF. The CDR3 DNA is TGTGCCAGCGAACCTGGTCAGGGGATCGAGCAGTACTTC.

This chain connects TRBV9 to TRBJ2-3; 12 bases line up with TRBD2. Losses at the gene ends were 2 bases for V and 0 bases for J; bases not matched to a gene: 4. The CDR3 sequence is 17 residues long. Looked up from germline, CDR1 is SGDLS and CDR2 is YYNGEE. CDR3 coding DNA: TGTGCCAGCAGCGTCGGACTAGCGGGGTCAAGCACAGATACGCAGTATTTT. It translates to CASSVGLAGSSTDTQYF.

The chain combines TRBV29-1 with TRBJ2-3, with 8 bases matching TRBD1. The CDR3 is made up of 12 amino acids. The trim removed 4 bases at V and 5 bases at J, leaving 2 bases unmatched. The germline gives CDR1 SQVTM, CDR2 ANQGSEA. CDR3 sequence reads: CSVAQGGDTQYF. In DNA, the CDR3 is TGCAGCGTTGCACAGGGGGGAGATACGCAGTATTTT.

The chain carries TRBV12-3 or TRBV12-4 and TRBJ2-1; D gene unclear. The CDR3 loop spans 13 amino acids. V was shortened by 4 bases and J by 0 bases, with 4 bases between the two germline ends. CDR3 sequence (DNA): TGTGCCAGCAGTTGGAGCTCCTACAATGAGCAGTTCTTC. Translation gives CASSWSSYNEQFF.

This chain connects TRBV7-2 to TRBJ2-5, with 10 bases aligning to TRBD2. The CDR3 is 16 residues long. The ends lost 3 bases at V and 4 bases at J; junction bases unmatched: 8. Per germline, CDR1 SGHTA and CDR2 FQGNSA. CDR3 in amino acids: CASSFSGRPPPETQYF. The CDR3 nucleotides are TGTGCCAGCAGCTTTAGCGGGAGGCCCCCCCCAGAGACCCAGTACTTC.

The chain combines TRBV4-1 with TRBJ1-6; D may be TRBD1 (5 bases). CDR3 length equals 15 residues. Germline lookup yields CDR1 MGHRA and CDR2 YSYEKL. V dropped 1 base and J dropped 9 bases, with 13 bases sitting between them. CDR3 sequence (DNA): TGCGCCAGCAGCCAAGTAAGGGGAGGTTCTTCACCCCTCCACTTT. Amino acids: CASSQVRGGSSPLHF.

V usage is TRBV6-5 and J usage is TRBJ2-7; D call uncertain. The V gene's germline CDR1 is MNHEY and CDR2 SVGAGI. The CDR3 has 13 amino acids. V was shortened by 2 bases and J by 5 bases, with 10 bases between the two germline ends. Here the CDR3 reads CASSYKGVDEQYF. Written as DNA, the CDR3 is TGTGCCAGCAGTTACAAGGGCGTCGACGAGCAGTACTTC.

The V gene is TRBV6-2 or TRBV6-3, the J gene TRBJ2-1; possible D gene TRBD2, 6 bases. The CDR3 is made up of 13 amino acids. With 5 bases removed from V and 11 bases from J, the gap between germline ends came to 16 bases. The germline V gene has CDR1 MNHEY and CDR2 SVGEGT. The CDR3 region has the DNA TGTGCCAGCAGTCAATGGGATACTAGCAAGCAGTTCTTC. Protein product: CASSQWDTSKQFF.

The J gene is TRBJ2-2, the V gene TRBV28, with 11 bases lining up with TRBD2. V shed 5 bases, J shed 4 bases, and the junction held 6 bases outside the gene matches. This CDR3 has 16 residues. Germline CDR1 and CDR2: MDHEN and SYDVKM. The CDR3 region is CASSPSGTSGTGELFF. The CDR3 DNA reads TGTGCCAGCAGTCCCTCCGGGACTAGCGGCACCGGGGAGCTGTTTTTT. Supplemented by reference TRBV28 and TRBJ2-2, the full variable domain reads DVKVTQSSRYLVKRTGEKVFLECVQDMDHENMFWYRQDPGLGLRLIYFSYDVKMKEKGDIPEGYSVSREKKERFSLILESASTNQTSMYLCASSPSGTSGTGELFFGEGSRLTVL.

The CDR3 here is CASSIMGGAPGYTF. The DNA of the CDR3 is TGTGCCAGCAGTATCATGGGGGGGGCGCCGGGCTACACCTTC. V and J are TRBV28 and TRBJ1-2; D is possibly TRBD1 (6 bases). Germline V gene sequence: CDR1 MDHEN, CDR2 SYDVKM. The CDR3 length is 14 residues. V was shortened by 5 bases and J by 8 bases, with 18 bases between the two germline ends.

A note on this clone: This sample also contains other DNA sequences that code for the same CDR3. J is TRBJ2-3 and V is TRBV11-2; tentative D call: TRBD1 (5 bases). V shed 5 bases and J shed 6 bases, with 9 bases lying between them. The germline CDR1 and CDR2 sequences are SGHAT and FQNNGV. CDR3 size: 12 residues. CDR3 loop: CASSPQGDTQYF. CDR3 nucleotides: TGTGCCAGCAGCCCCCAGGGTGATACGCAGTATTTT.

The genes are TRBV30 and TRBJ2-7; 8 bases fit TRBD2. CDR1 is GTSNPN and CDR2 is SVGIG in the germline V gene (reference sequence). J gave up 7 bases and V 4 bases, and 9 bases lay outside the gene matches. The CDR3 length is 13 residues. The CDR3 DNA follows: TGTGCCTGGACCCCCGGGACTAGTAATGAGCAGTACTTC. As protein: CAWTPGTSNEQYF.

This sequence joins TRBV18 and TRBJ2-7; no clear D gene. Germline loops: CDR1 KGHSH, CDR2 LQKENI. The CDR3 sequence is 15 residues long. The V end lost 1 base, the J end lost 0 bases, and 10 bases lay between the germline ends. In nucleotides, the CDR3 is TGTGCCAGCTCACCACTCGGGTTCTCCTCCTACGAGCAGTACTTC. As protein: CASSPLGFSSYEQYF.

The V gene is TRBV7-2, the J gene TRBJ2-7; a weak D match, TRBD1 (6 bases). Germline V gives CDR1 SGHTA, CDR2 FQGNSA. CDR3 length: 15 residues. V gave up 3 bases and J gave up 2 bases, with 14 bases separating them. The CDR3 sequence: CASSFGGRGTYEQYF. The CDR3 bases are TGTGCCAGCAGCTTTGGAGGCAGGGGAACCTACGAGCAGTACTTC.

The chain has TRBV29-1 and TRBJ2-3, with 7 bases matching TRBD2. The junction had 8 bases not matched to a gene; V was cut back by 0 bases and J by 2 bases. In germline, CDR1 is SQVTM, CDR2 ANQGSEA. The CDR3 consists of 16 residues. The CDR3 sequence: CSVEDQEGGYTDTQYF. The CDR3 DNA reads TGCAGCGTTGAAGATCAGGAGGGAGGGTACACAGATACGCAGTATTTT.

The V gene is TRBV28, the J gene TRBJ2-6; D not resolved. Trimming removed 2 bases from V and 0 bases from J, with 8 bases in between. Germline values: CDR1 MDHEN, CDR2 SYDVKM. The length of the CDR3 is 16 residues. The CDR3 loop is CASSLLSSSGANVLTF. The DNA for the CDR3 is TGTGCCAGCAGTTTACTCAGTAGCTCTGGGGCCAACGTCCTGACTTTC.

This clone was picked up one time. V and J are TRBV2 and TRBJ1-5, with unresolved D. The CDR3 is 14 amino acids. The ends were cut back, 0 bases at V and 0 bases at J, with 3 bases in the middle. The V gene's germline CDR1 is SNHLY and CDR2 FYNNEI. The CDR3 DNA reads as TGTGCCAGCAGTGAAGCGAATAGCAATCAGCCCCAGCATTTT. Translation: CASSEANSNQPQHF. Supplemented by reference TRBV2 and TRBJ1-5, the full variable domain reads EPEVTQTPSHQVTQMGQEVILRCVPISNHLYFYWYRQILGQKVEFLVSFYNNEISEKSEIFDDQFSVERPDGSNFTLKIRSTKLEDSAMYFCASSEANSNQPQHFGDGTRLSIL.

The gene calls are TRBV14 and TRBJ2-1, with 7 bases that match TRBD2. This CDR3 spans 15 amino acids. V dropped 4 bases and J dropped 3; count of bases not matched to a gene: 6. Germline CDR1 reads SGHDN; CDR2 reads FVKESK. In DNA form, the CDR3 reads TGTGCCAGCAGCCCAAGCGGGAACCTCTACAATGAGCAGTTCTTC. Translation: CASSPSGNLYNEQFF. The entire variable domain, with the rest obtained from reference TRBV14 and TRBJ2-1, is as follows: EAGVTQFPSHSVIEKGQTVTLRCDPISGHDNLYWYRRVMGKEIKFLLHFVKESKQDESGMPNNRFLAERTGGTYSTLKVQPAELEDSGVYFCASSPSGNLYNEQFFGPGTRLTVL.

The rearrangement joins TRBV28 to TRBJ2-1; 7 bases are a match to TRBD2. CDR3 length equals 15 residues. The germline gives CDR1 MDHEN, CDR2 SYDVKM. The J segment lost 0 bases and the V segment lost 7 bases, leaving 6 bases of the junction unmatched. The DNA for the CDR3 is TGTGCCAGCATAAGCGGGGCGAGCTCCTACAATGAGCAGTTCTTC. Translating gives CASISGASSYNEQFF.

The genes are TRBV28 and TRBJ2-1; TRBD2 agrees at 12 bases. The CDR3 runs 15 residues. CDR1 is MDHEN, CDR2 SYDVKM, per germline. J lost 6 bases, V lost 6 bases, and 6 bases had no gene match. The CDR3 bases are TGTGCCAGCAGCCGACTAGCGGGAGTTCCCAATGAGCAGTTCTTC. This encodes CASSRLAGVPNEQFF.

This chain connects TRBV5-1 to TRBJ2-1, with 11 bases lining up with TRBD2. The CDR3 runs 16 residues. The V segment lost 1 base and the J segment 5 bases; nucleotides outside the gene matches: 5. Germline V gives CDR1 SGHRS, CDR2 YFSETQ. CDR3 protein: CASSLFTSGRHNEQFF. In nucleotides, the CDR3 is TGCGCCAGCAGCTTGTTTACTAGCGGGAGACACAATGAGCAGTTCTTC.

The CDR3 region has the DNA TGTGCCAGCAGCGACGGGGCTTACGCGACAAACACCATATATTTT. Translating it yields CASSDGAYATNTIYF. The chain couples TRBV7-2 to TRBJ1-3, with D perhaps TRBD1 (5 bases). The CDR3 is 15 residues long. The germline V and J ends were trimmed by 5 bases and 6 bases, with 17 bases remaining between them. CDR1 SGHTA and CDR2 FQGNSA come from the germline V gene. The entire variable domain, with the rest obtained from reference TRBV7-2 and TRBJ1-3, is as follows: GAGVSQSPSNKVTEKGKDVELRCDPISGHTALYWYRQSLGQGLEFLIYFQGNSAPDKSGLPSDRFSAERTGGSVSTLTIQRTQQEDSAVYLCASSDGAYATNTIYFGEGSWLTVV.

The gene calls are TRBV11-2 and TRBJ1-1, with D perhaps TRBD1 (6 bases). V lost 0 bases to trimming and J lost 1 base, with 9 bases between them. There are 15 residues in the CDR3. Germline V gene sequence: CDR1 SGHAT, CDR2 FQNNGV. The CDR3 nucleotides are TGTGCCAGCAGCTTAGATTACAGGGCGAACACTGAAGCTTTCTTT. This translates into CASSLDYRANTEAFF.

The chain carries TRBV14 and TRBJ2-3; D may be TRBD2 (6 bases). CDR3 length: 16 amino acids. Germline V gene lookup returns CDR1 SGHDN and CDR2 FVKESK. V was shortened by 3 bases and J by 1 base, with 14 bases between the two germline ends. The chain's CDR3 is CASSQRDRARTDTQYF. The CDR3, as DNA: TGTGCCAGCAGCCAGCGGGACCGCGCCCGCACAGATACGCAGTATTTT.